Below are 18 T cell receptor beta chains sequenced from a single sample in a study of T-cell reconstitution after alpha-beta-depleted transplantation in children. Unique molecular identifiers were used to barcode this TCRbeta library. TCRdb recomputed calls from the PCR reads with MiXCR, one row per CDR3 protein. The sample has around 300,000 distinct CDR3 sequences, roughly 9.1% seen once. The sequencing here drew on PBMCs, taken before TCRalphabeta/CD19-depleted stem cell transplant. The receptors come from a boy under two years old with acute myeloid leukemia, due to receive a stem cell transplant.

This clonotype was counted ten times or more. J is TRBJ2-3 and V is TRBV7-2; D perhaps matches TRBD2 (6 bases). Germline lookup yields CDR1 SGHTA and CDR2 FQGNSA. V dropped 0 bases and J dropped 7 bases, with 11 bases sitting between them. The CDR3 loop spans 14 amino acids. DNA for the CDR3: TGTGCCAGCAGCTTAGCCTCTAGCGCGTATACGCAGTATTTT. Translation: CASSLASSAYTQYF. The complete variable domain, with remaining parts taken from reference TRBV7-2 and TRBJ2-3, reads GAGVSQSPSNKVTEKGKDVELRCDPISGHTALYWYRQSLGQGLEFLIYFQGNSAPDKSGLPSDRFSAERTGGSVSTLTIQRTQQEDSAVYLCASSLASSAYTQYFGPGTRLTVL.

This chain joins TRBV12-3 or TRBV12-4 and TRBJ2-3, with a tentative D call TRBD1 (6 bases). Trimming left V 0 bases short and J 3 bases short, with 16 bases between. The CDR3 is made up of 17 amino acids. The CDR3 protein is CASSLARWGRGTDTQYF. The DNA for the CDR3 is TGTGCCAGCAGTTTAGCGCGCTGGGGGCGCGGTACAGATACGCAGTATTTT.

This clonotype was seen only a few times. V gene TRBV5-4 combines with J gene TRBJ1-2; 7 bases are a match to TRBD1. CDR1 is SGHNT, CDR2 YYREEE, per germline (reference sequence). V shed 2 bases, J shed 4 bases, and the junction held 5 bases outside the gene matches. The CDR3 length is 14 residues. DNA for the CDR3: TGTGCCAGCAGCTTTGAGACAGGGCTCTATGGCTACACCTTC. It yields the protein CASSFETGLYGYTF.

The gene calls are TRBV28 and TRBJ2-4; 7 positions agree with TRBD1. V shed 1 base and J 16 bases; nucleotides not matched to a gene: 7. CDR3 size: 12 residues. Germline values: CDR1 MDHEN, CDR2 SYDVKM. CDR3 sequence: CASSLFPGQFYF. The CDR3 DNA sequence: TGTGCCAGCAGTTTATTTCCGGGACAGTTCTACTTC.

Ten or more counts support this clonotype. V is TRBV6-1 and J is TRBJ2-5; tentatively, D is TRBD1 (6 bases). With 6 bases removed from V and 5 bases from J, the gap between germline ends came to 10 bases. CDR3 length: 12 amino acids. The germline V gene encodes CDR1 MNHNS and CDR2 SASEGT. CDR3 bases: TGTGCCAGCAGACAGGGCAGGGAGACCCAGTACTTC. As protein: CASRQGRETQYF.

This clonotype was seen many times. The chain is built from TRBV9 and TRBJ1-1; D ambiguous. The CDR3 contains 14 residues. The ends were cut back, 0 bases at V and 0 bases at J, with 6 bases in the middle. Germline lookup yields CDR1 SGDLS and CDR2 YYNGEE. The CDR3 nucleotides read TGTGCCAGCAGCGTAGGACACATGAACACTGAAGCTTTCTTT. Translation: CASSVGHMNTEAFF.

The sample holds many counts of this clonotype. V gene TRBV20-1 combines with J gene TRBJ2-6; D is possibly TRBD2 (7 bases). Germline V gene lookup returns CDR1 DFQATT and CDR2 SNEGSKA (reference sequence). The length of the CDR3 is 15 residues. V lost 0 bases and J 2 bases, leaving 8 bases between the germline ends. The CDR3 sequence is CSAREGGPGANVLTF. CDR3 sequence (DNA): TGCAGTGCTAGAGAGGGGGGGCCTGGGGCCAACGTCCTGACTTTC.

The chain links TRBV3-1 to TRBJ2-6; D gene unclear. Trimming left V 0 bases short and J 1 base short, with 10 bases between. CDR3 length equals 17 residues. Looked up from germline, CDR1 is LGHDT and CDR2 is YNNKEL (reference sequence). CDR3 nucleotide sequence: TGTGCCAGCAGCCAAGAATCCGTGAAATCTGGGGCCAACGTCCTGACTTTC. Translation: CASSQESVKSGANVLTF.

The genes are TRBV20-1 and TRBJ2-3; D is undetermined. CDR3 length: 13 amino acids. The V end was cut by 0 bases, the J end by 6 bases, with 10 bases between. Germline V gives CDR1 DFQATT, CDR2 SNEGSKA (reference sequence). CDR3 amino acids: CSARDSRVDTQYF. CDR3 nucleotides: TGCAGTGCTAGAGACTCTCGTGTCGATACGCAGTATTTT.

Many counts were recorded for this clonotype. The chain uses TRBV20-1 and TRBJ2-7; perhaps TRBD1 as D (6 bases). Per germline, CDR1 DFQATT and CDR2 SNEGSKA (reference sequence). Trimming took 0 bases from V and 2 from J, leaving 11 bases between them. The CDR3 spans 14 residues. CDR3 loop: CSARDPGAPYEQYF. Written as DNA, the CDR3 is TGCAGTGCTAGAGATCCAGGGGCCCCCTACGAGCAGTACTTC.

Details on this clonotype: Just one base apart from a much larger clone, this may be a read error. The J gene is TRBJ2-1, the V gene TRBV5-1; TRBD2 matches at 12 bases. This CDR3 is built from 15 residues. V dropped 7 bases and J dropped 5; count of bases not matched to a gene: 7. The germline V gene encodes CDR1 SGHRS and CDR2 YFSETQ. The CDR3 nucleotides read TGCGCCAGCGGCTCCCTAGCGGGGGGGCACAATGAGCAGTTCTTC. Its protein is CASGSLAGGHNEQFF. The full variable domain, completed using reference TRBV5-1 and TRBJ2-1, is KAGVTQTPRYLIKTRGQQVTLSCSPISGHRSVSWYQQTPGQGLQFLFEYFSETQRNKGNFPGRFSGRQFSNSRSEMNVSTLELGDSALYLCASGSLAGGHNEQFFGPGTRLTVL.

V and J are TRBV7-2 and TRBJ2-7; the match to TRBD1 covers 7 bases. This CDR3 has 14 residues. The trim removed 5 bases at V and 6 bases at J, leaving 10 bases unmatched. Germline assignment: CDR1 SGHTA and CDR2 FQGNSA. CDR3 protein: CASSLKGQVGEQYF. The CDR3 DNA is TGTGCCAGCAGCCTTAAAGGACAGGTGGGCGAGCAGTACTTC.

The sample holds a few counts of this clonotype. The chain uses TRBV5-6 and TRBJ2-1, with a tentative D call TRBD2 (6 bases). Trimming took off 4 bases at V and 7 bases at J, with 21 bases between the two ends. CDR1 is SGHDT, CDR2 YYEEEE, per germline. The CDR3 runs to 16 residues. The CDR3 coding sequence is TGTGCCAGCAGCCACCGGCGTACCGGGAGTCAGAATGAGCAGTTCTTC. Its protein is CASSHRRTGSQNEQFF.

Turning to this clonotype: A much larger clone lies one base from this, so it may be a read error. The genes are TRBV7-2 and TRBJ2-7; D might be TRBD2 (5 bases). The CDR3 has 11 amino acids. The V gene's germline CDR1 is SGHTA and CDR2 FQGNSA. Trimming removed 6 bases from V and 11 bases from J, with 14 bases in between. In nucleotides, the CDR3 is TGTGCCAGCAGTAGAGCGGATATCGAGTACTTC. It is translated as CASSRADIEYF.

This clonotype showed up many times. The J gene is TRBJ2-1, the V gene TRBV15; D unresolved. Germline V gene sequence: CDR1 LNHNV, CDR2 YYDKDF (reference sequence). This CDR3 region has 12 residues. The V gene lost 4 bases and the J gene lost 7 bases, with 8 bases spanning the gap. CDR3 protein: CATSKFGNEQFF. The DNA for the CDR3 is TGTGCCACCAGCAAGTTCGGAAATGAGCAGTTCTTC.

Comment on this clonotype: A much larger clonotype is one base distant, so this may be a read error. The V call is TRBV20-1, the J call TRBJ2-1; maybe TRBD2 (6 bases). From germline, CDR1 is DFQATT and CDR2 SNEGSKA (reference sequence). The V and J ends lost 1 base and 5 bases respectively, with 15 bases between them. The CDR3 length is 15 residues. CDR3 protein: CSARAAPGVDNEQFF. The CDR3 nucleotides are TGCAGTGCTAGAGCAGCCCCGGGGGTCGACAATGAGCAGTTCTTC.

This clonotype has ten or more counts. This rearrangement joins TRBV7-9 to TRBJ1-4, with D unresolved. The length of the CDR3 is 16 residues. CDR1 is SEHNR and CDR2 is FQNEAQ in the germline V gene (reference sequence). The ends were cut back, 3 bases at V and 7 bases at J, with 18 bases in the middle. Here the CDR3 reads CASSFPLPGKTEKLFF. DNA for the CDR3: TGTGCCAGCAGCTTCCCGCTTCCGGGGAAAACTGAAAAACTGTTTTTT.

This clonotype was observed at least ten times. DNA of the CDR3: TGCGCCAGCAGCACCCCCGGGACTAGCGGGAGCGGTGAGCAGTTCTTC. Its translation is CASSTPGTSGSGEQFF. The rearrangement links TRBV5-1 to TRBJ2-1, with 14 bases matching TRBD2. Germline V gene sequence: CDR1 SGHRS, CDR2 YFSETQ. The CDR3 extends over 16 amino acids. Trimming removed 4 bases from V and 9 bases from J; junction bases left unmatched: 9. Full variable domain (rest looked up from reference TRBV5-1 and TRBJ2-1): KAGVTQTPRYLIKTRGQQVTLSCSPISGHRSVSWYQQTPGQGLQFLFEYFSETQRNKGNFPGRFSGRQFSNSRSEMNVSTLELGDSALYLCASSTPGTSGSGEQFFGPGTRLTVL.